What follows are 20 T cell receptor beta chains derived from one specimen sequenced in a study of blood T cell repertoires in COVID-19. Data came from immunoSEQ multiplex PCR; TCRdb stores just in-frame clones and leaves some out. The profile covers about 200,000 clones, with around 88% appearing a single time and 1.4% to 1.5% taken by the ten largest. The sample taken for sequencing was peripheral blood. These receptors came from a man aged 18-30 years with active or convalescent COVID-19.

The chain links TRBV5-1 to TRBJ1-2; the D is unclear. The CDR3 has 11 residues. Per germline, CDR1 SGHRS and CDR2 YFSETQ. The germline V and J ends were trimmed by 7 bases and 3 bases, with 7 bases remaining between them. The CDR3 is CASGEDYGYTF. The DNA of the CDR3 is TGCGCCAGCGGGGAGGACTATGGCTACACCTTC.

The chain is built from TRBV11-2 and TRBJ2-1; 12 nucleotides match TRBD2. The CDR3 totals 17 residues. With V trimmed by 0 bases and J by 7 bases, 7 bases remained unmatched. CDR1 and CDR2 (germline): SGHAT, FQNNGV. CDR3 coding DNA: TGTGCCAGCAGCTTAGATCTAGCGGGAGGGCCCAGTAATGAGCAGTTCTTC. It is translated as CASSLDLAGGPSNEQFF.

The gene calls are TRBV18 and TRBJ1-3, with D hard to call. The germline gives CDR1 KGHSH, CDR2 LQKENI. V gave up 3 bases and J gave up 3 bases, with 9 bases separating them. The CDR3 runs 14 residues. The CDR3, as DNA: TGTGCCAGCTCACCTCAGACTGATGGAAACACCATATATTTT. Amino acids: CASSPQTDGNTIYF.

This clone came up once. The J gene is TRBJ2-1, the V gene TRBV11-2; 8 nucleotides agree with TRBD2. Germline V gene data show CDR1 as SGHAT and CDR2 as FQNNGV. V lost 0 bases and J lost 6; bases outside the gene matches: 10. This CDR3 contains 17 residues. This CDR3 reads CASSLDTTSGSINEQFF. The DNA for the CDR3 is TGTGCCAGCAGCTTAGATACCACCAGCGGGAGTATCAATGAGCAGTTCTTC.

The chain joins TRBV7-2 to TRBJ2-2; no firm D call. V was cut by 1 base and J by 7 bases, with 7 bases left in between. The germline CDR1 and CDR2 sequences are SGHTA and FQGNSA. The CDR3 consists of 13 residues. In nucleotides, the CDR3 is TGTGCCAGCAGCTTAGACCTCGGCGGGGAGCTGTTTTTT. The encoded protein is CASSLDLGGELFF. Complete variable domain (other parts from reference TRBV7-2 and TRBJ2-2): GAGVSQSPSNKVTEKGKDVELRCDPISGHTALYWYRQSLGQGLEFLIYFQGNSAPDKSGLPSDRFSAERTGGSVSTLTIQRTQQEDSAVYLCASSLDLGGELFFGEGSRLTVL.

This clone has a handful of counts. V is TRBV5-4 and J is TRBJ2-1; perhaps TRBD2 as D (5 bases). Trimming removed 4 bases from V and 4 bases from J, with 9 bases in between. The germline V gene has CDR1 SGHNT and CDR2 YYREEE (reference sequence). This CDR3 has 13 residues. The CDR3 sequence is CASSPPGYNEQFF. Here the CDR3 DNA reads TGTGCCAGCAGCCCCCCGGGGTACAATGAGCAGTTCTTC.

The genes are TRBV11-1 and TRBJ2-7; TRBD1 is a possible D gene (6 bases). CDR1 is SGHAT, CDR2 FQDESV, per germline (reference sequence). The CDR3 extends over 13 amino acids. Trimming took off 1 base at V and 6 bases at J, with 10 bases between the two ends. The CDR3 is CASSLGAGVEQYF. CDR3 nucleotide sequence: TGTGCCAGCAGCTTAGGAGCAGGGGTCGAGCAGTACTTC.

The V call is TRBV6-5, the J call TRBJ2-1; D unclear. V lost 10 bases to trimming and J lost 9 bases, with 19 bases between them. Germline CDR1 and CDR2: MNHEY and SVGAGI. This CDR3 contains 13 residues. CDR3 region: CATLVERTREQFF. The CDR3 DNA reads TGTGCCACTCTTGTAGAGCGCACCCGTGAGCAGTTCTTC.

V usage is TRBV29-1 and J usage is TRBJ2-7; D remains ambiguous. The germline gives CDR1 SQVTM, CDR2 ANQGSEA. The CDR3 is 16 residues long. Trimming took 1 base from V and 1 from J, leaving 17 bases between them. CDR3 coding DNA: TGCAGCGTTGAAGCCGCCGACGGGTTATTATCCTACGAGCAGTACTTC. Its translation is CSVEAADGLLSYEQYF.

This chain uses TRBV9 with TRBJ2-1, with a possible D match to TRBD2 (6 bases). The CDR3 is 17 residues long. V lost 0 bases and J lost 0, with 13 bases in between. Germline loops: CDR1 SGDLS, CDR2 YYNGEE. CDR3 DNA: TGTGCCAGCAGCGTAGGGGCTAGCGTTATCTCCTACAATGAGCAGTTCTTC. This encodes CASSVGASVISYNEQFF.

The gene calls are TRBV19 and TRBJ1-1; maybe TRBD1 (5 bases). The CDR3 runs 14 residues. V was trimmed by 5 bases and J by 0 bases, leaving 10 bases between them. Per germline, CDR1 LNHDA and CDR2 SQIVND (reference sequence). The CDR3 sequence: CASSAGRMNTEAFF. CDR3 in DNA: TGTGCCAGTAGTGCGGGACGGATGAACACTGAAGCTTTCTTT.

In this sample, this clone turned up many times. The chain has TRBV27 and TRBJ2-1, with TRBD1 matching 9 bases. This CDR3 spans 15 amino acids. Germline V gene lookup returns CDR1 MNHEY and CDR2 SMNVEV (reference sequence). V trimming: 3 bases; J trimming: 4 bases; junction bases outside the gene matches: 4. In DNA, the CDR3 is TGTGCCAGCAGTTTCGGGACAGGGTTTTACAATGAGCAGTTCTTC. It specifies CASSFGTGFYNEQFF.

The chain couples TRBV7-3 to TRBJ2-2, with 7 bases matching TRBD1. Germline loops: CDR1 SGHTA, CDR2 FQGTGA. The CDR3 consists of 15 residues. Trimming removed 4 bases from V and 3 bases from J; junction bases left unmatched: 5. CDR3 coding DNA: TGTGCCAGCAGCTCACAGGGGTTTGACACCGGGGAGCTGTTTTTT. The encoded protein is CASSSQGFDTGELFF.

The V and J genes are TRBV27 and TRBJ2-7; 8 positions agree with TRBD1. CDR3 length equals 13 residues. The V gene's germline CDR1 is MNHEY and CDR2 SMNVEV (reference sequence). The V and J ends lost 6 bases and 13 bases, in that order; junction bases with no gene match: 14. The CDR3 reads CASSPTSDRDLYF. CDR3 coding DNA: TGTGCCAGCAGCCCCACCTCGGACAGGGATCTCTACTTC.

The chain couples TRBV14 to TRBJ2-5, with 9 bases fitting TRBD1. The V gene's germline CDR1 is SGHDN and CDR2 FVKESK. This CDR3 region has 17 residues. V shed 4 bases and J 8 bases; nucleotides not matched to a gene: 17. CDR3 amino acids: CASSLASITRDRDTQYF. In nucleotides, the CDR3 is TGTGCCAGCAGCCTCGCTTCGATTACCCGGGACAGGGACACCCAGTACTTC.

The rearrangement uses TRBV7-3 and TRBJ1-1; weak D call: TRBD1 (5 bases). This CDR3 region has 14 residues. The V gene's germline CDR1 is SGHTA and CDR2 FQGTGA. Deletions cut 4 bases from V and 1 base from J, with 10 bases between. CDR3 protein: CASSSGLPNTEAFF. For the CDR3, the DNA is TGTGCCAGCAGCTCGGGACTCCCGAACACTGAAGCTTTCTTT.

This clone was found once. This chain links TRBV11-2 with TRBJ2-2, with D tentatively TRBD1 (6 bases). The CDR3 contains 14 residues. Germline CDR1 and CDR2: SGHAT and FQNNGV. Trimming pared 5 bases from V and 7 bases from J, leaving 14 bases between. The CDR3 region is CASSRQVTGGELFF. The CDR3 DNA follows: TGTGCCAGCAGCAGACAGGTGACGGGCGGGGAGCTGTTTTTT.

This clone was observed a single time. V and J are TRBV28 and TRBJ1-2; maybe TRBD1 (5 bases). Germline V gene data show CDR1 as MDHEN and CDR2 as SYDVKM. The V and J ends lost 11 bases and 5 bases respectively, with 15 bases between them. The CDR3 consists of 12 residues. CDR3 amino acids: CAAGPQGYGYTF. In nucleotides, the CDR3 is TGTGCCGCCGGGCCCCAGGGATATGGCTACACCTTC.

The chain couples TRBV5-1 to TRBJ1-1; D gene uncertain. This CDR3 is 13 amino acids long. Trimming cost V 4 bases and J 0 bases, with 7 bases left between them. The germline gives CDR1 SGHRS, CDR2 YFSETQ. CDR3 coding DNA: TGCGCCAGCAGCCCCCAAATGAACACTGAAGCTTTCTTT. This sequence encodes CASSPQMNTEAFF.

V gene TRBV5-5 combines with J gene TRBJ2-7; 10 bases match TRBD1. V lost 5 bases to trimming and J lost 5 bases; unmatched junction nucleotides: 4. Germline CDR1 is SGHKS and CDR2 is YYEKEE (reference sequence). The CDR3 loop spans 13 amino acids. The CDR3 is CASRVTGGNEQYF. CDR3 DNA: TGTGCCAGCAGAGTGACAGGGGGCAACGAGCAGTACTTC.